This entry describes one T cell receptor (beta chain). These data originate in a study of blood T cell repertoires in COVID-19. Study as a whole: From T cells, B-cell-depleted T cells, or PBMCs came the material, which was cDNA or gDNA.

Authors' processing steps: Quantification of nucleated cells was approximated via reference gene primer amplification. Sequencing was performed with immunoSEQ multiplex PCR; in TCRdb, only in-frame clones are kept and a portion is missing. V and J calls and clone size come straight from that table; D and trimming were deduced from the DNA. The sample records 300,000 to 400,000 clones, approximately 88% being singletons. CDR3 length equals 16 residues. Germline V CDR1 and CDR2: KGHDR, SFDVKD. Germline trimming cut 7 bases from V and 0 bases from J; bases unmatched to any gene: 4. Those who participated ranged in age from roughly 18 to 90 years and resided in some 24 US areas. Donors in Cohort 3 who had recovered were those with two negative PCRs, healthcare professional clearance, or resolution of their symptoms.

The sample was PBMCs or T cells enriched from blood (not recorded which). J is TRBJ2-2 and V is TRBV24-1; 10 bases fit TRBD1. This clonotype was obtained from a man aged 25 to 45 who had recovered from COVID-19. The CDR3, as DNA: TGTGCCACCAGCGGGACAGGGGCCCCGAACACCGGGGAGCTGTTTTTT. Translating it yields CATSGTGAPNTGELFF.